The subject of this entry is one T cell receptor (beta chain). Its antigen remains unknown. This entry is derived from a study of cytomegalovirus exposure and HLA in healthy donors. Study information: Sequencing of about 179 million T cells in an earlier analysis found around 100 million unique TCR beta sequences.

General study points: Whilst most TCR sequences proved rare, a subset of public TCRs occurred across many donors. Because they were indistinguishable, some V segments, including TRBV6-2 and TRBV6-3, were excluded.

The CDR3 loop spans 13 amino acids. Germline trimming cut 9 bases from V and 5 bases from J; bases unmatched to any gene: 6. CDR1 and CDR2 from the germline V gene are LNHDA and SQIVND (reference sequence). The PCR was carried out with 60 Vbeta primers and 13 Jbeta primers. The assay was immunoSEQ multiplex PCR, and TCRdb's table has in-frame clones only and misses some. The sample carries roughly 160,000 clones, around four fifths recorded once. The chain uses TRBV19 and TRBJ2-5; 10 nucleotides align to TRBD2. The source material was PBMCs. This receptor was identified in a man aged 25-45 years in good health and CMV-seronegative. The CDR3 nucleotides read TGTGCCAGCCAGCGGGAGGGCCAGGAGACCCAGTACTTC. This sequence encodes CASQREGQETQYF.